A single sample is the source of the 24 T cell receptor beta chains below, sequenced in a study of early T cells in non-severe SARS-CoV-2 infection. TCRdb itself ran the 5' RACE reads through MiXCR, one entry per CDR3 protein. Of some 32,000 distinct CDR3 sequences in the sample, 5.5% to 8% were seen once. Sample: whole blood. All receptors come from an adult who was a healthcare worker with PCR-confirmed SARS-CoV-2 infection or an uninfected control (not recorded which).

This clonotype was seen only a few times. CDR3 sequence: CASSSTGSNTGELFF. The CDR3 region has the DNA TGTGCCAGCAGCTCAACAGGATCCAACACCGGGGAGCTGTTTTTT. V is TRBV7-3 and J is TRBJ2-2, with D possibly TRBD1 on 5 matching bases. The CDR3 loop spans 15 amino acids. The germline gives CDR1 SGHTA, CDR2 FQGTGA. Trimming left V 4 bases short and J 2 bases short, with 11 bases between.

This clonotype turned up a few times. This chain uses TRBV7-2 with TRBJ2-7; weak D call: TRBD1 (5 bases). The CDR3 covers 15 residues. Germline assignment: CDR1 SGHTA and CDR2 FQGNSA. V lost 4 bases to trimming and J lost 8 bases, with 21 bases between them. The CDR3 DNA reads as TGTGCCAGCAGCTCCACCGCCGGGCAGGGTGAAAAGCAGTACTTC. It specifies CASSSTAGQGEKQYF.

This clonotype was counted between two and nine times. The V call is TRBV7-9, the J call TRBJ2-6, with a possible D match to TRBD2 (5 bases). Trimming removed 5 bases from V and 3 bases from J, with 8 bases in between. In germline, CDR1 is SEHNR, CDR2 FQNEAQ (reference sequence). CDR3 length: 14 amino acids. The CDR3 sequence: CASSLGDGANVLTF. In nucleotides, the CDR3 is TGTGCCAGCAGCCTGGGAGATGGGGCCAACGTCCTGACTTTC.

This clonotype was detected many times. This chain connects TRBV6-5 to TRBJ2-1; perhaps TRBD2 as D (6 bases). This CDR3 has 14 residues. The germline gives CDR1 MNHEY, CDR2 SVGAGI. V lost 6 bases, J lost 3 bases, and 12 bases lay in between. In DNA, the CDR3 is TGTGCCAGCAGGCTGGGACTGGACTACAATGAGCAGTTCTTC. Translation: CASRLGLDYNEQFF.

This clonotype has a handful of counts. V and J are TRBV5-1 and TRBJ2-7, with 9 nucleotides matching TRBD2. Germline lookup yields CDR1 SGHRS and CDR2 YFSETQ. V shed 4 bases and J 2 bases; nucleotides not matched to a gene: 7. CDR3 length equals 15 residues. The CDR3 DNA reads as TGCGCCAGCAGCGCGACTAGCGGTGGGACCTACGAGCAGTACTTC. Translation gives CASSATSGGTYEQYF.

This clonotype was counted at least ten times. The genes are TRBV5-1 and TRBJ1-1; TRBD1 matches at 7 bases. V lost 4 bases, J lost 0 bases, and 6 bases stayed unmatched. CDR1 SGHRS and CDR2 YFSETQ come from the germline V gene. The CDR3 has 15 amino acids. CDR3 protein: CASSKTTGLNTEAFF. CDR3 nucleotide sequence: TGCGCCAGCAGCAAGACGACAGGGTTGAACACTGAAGCTTTCTTT.

Only a few counts were recorded for this clonotype. The genes are TRBV18 and TRBJ2-7; D remains ambiguous. V lost 3 bases and J 4 bases, leaving 7 bases between the germline ends. The CDR3 runs 12 residues. Germline-derived CDR1 and CDR2 are KGHSH and LQKENI. In nucleotides, the CDR3 is TGTGCCAGCTCACCTTCCATTTACGAGCAGTACTTC. This sequence encodes CASSPSIYEQYF.

This clonotype was seen ten or more times. The chain employs TRBV20-1 and TRBJ2-2; no definite D call. The CDR3 has 11 amino acids. The germline V gene encodes CDR1 DFQATT and CDR2 SNEGSKA (reference sequence). The V and J ends lost 3 bases and 5 bases respectively, with 4 bases between them. The CDR3 loop is CSASKTGELFF. CDR3 DNA sequence: TGCAGTGCTAGCAAAACCGGGGAGCTGTTTTTT.

Notes on this clonotype: A clone one base away is much larger, so this may be a read error. J is TRBJ1-1 and V is TRBV7-9; no firm D call. CDR1 is SEHNR, CDR2 FQNEAQ, per germline (reference sequence). There are 13 residues in the CDR3. The chain's CDR3 is CASSLTTNTEVFF. The CDR3 DNA sequence: TGTGCCAGCAGCTTAACAACGAACACTGAAGTTTTCTTT.

The CDR3 protein is CASSRLADYTDTQYF. The DNA of the CDR3 is TGCGCCAGCAGCCGGCTAGCGGACTACACAGATACGCAGTATTTT. This chain joins TRBV5-1 and TRBJ2-3; 7 bases map to TRBD2. The CDR3 consists of 15 residues. The germline gives CDR1 SGHRS, CDR2 YFSETQ. The trim removed 4 bases at V and 2 bases at J, leaving 7 bases unmatched. Full variable domain (remainder filled in from reference TRBV5-1 and TRBJ2-3): KAGVTQTPRYLIKTRGQQVTLSCSPISGHRSVSWYQQTPGQGLQFLFEYFSETQRNKGNFPGRFSGRQFSNSRSEMNVSTLELGDSALYLCASSRLADYTDTQYFGPGTRLTVL.

This clonotype was counted between two and nine times. This chain uses TRBV29-1 with TRBJ2-5; D not resolved. The length of the CDR3 is 12 residues. Germline V lookup: CDR1 SQVTM, CDR2 ANQGSEA. Deletions cut 4 bases from V and 1 base from J, with 7 bases between. The CDR3 region has the DNA TGCAGCGTTGCGGGCAGCCAAGAGACCCAGTACTTC. Its protein product is CSVAGSQETQYF.

This clonotype was counted ten times or more. This chain uses TRBV5-1 with TRBJ1-1, with 11 bases lining up with TRBD1. CDR1 and CDR2 (germline): SGHRS, YFSETQ. V lost 6 bases, J lost 11 bases, and 6 bases stayed unmatched. The CDR3 covers 12 residues. CDR3: CASILDRGPAFF. The CDR3 DNA follows: TGCGCCAGCATATTGGACAGGGGGCCCGCTTTCTTT.

This clonotype was detected ten times or more. The chain is built from TRBV28 and TRBJ2-7, with a possible D match to TRBD2 (5 bases). This CDR3 has 12 residues. The V end lost 7 bases, the J end lost 6 bases, and 13 bases lay between the germline ends. In germline, CDR1 is MDHEN, CDR2 SYDVKM. The CDR3 nucleotides read TGTGCCAGCACTCGAGAGGGATCCGAGCAGTACTTC. It encodes CASTREGSEQYF.

The rearrangement joins TRBV19 to TRBJ1-5; the match to TRBD1 covers 11 bases. This CDR3 is 13 amino acids long. CDR1 and CDR2 from the germline V gene are LNHDA and SQIVND (reference sequence). Germline trimming cut 6 bases from V and 5 bases from J; bases unmatched to any gene: 0. The CDR3 nucleotides are TGTGCCAGTAGGGGACAGGGGGATCAGCCCCAGCATTTT. Translating gives CASRGQGDQPQHF.

This clonotype turned up a few times. This rearrangement joins TRBV2 to TRBJ2-1; TRBD2 agrees at 8 bases. This CDR3 is built from 16 residues. Unmatched junction bases numbered 9, after V lost 8 bases and J lost 0 bases. Germline CDR1 is SNHLY and CDR2 is FYNNEI. CDR3 in amino acids: CASLGPGRDSYNEQFF. DNA of the CDR3: TGTGCCAGCCTAGGTCCCGGGAGGGACTCCTACAATGAGCAGTTCTTC.

The sample holds a few counts of this clonotype. The V and J genes are TRBV6-6 and TRBJ1-5; a weak D match, TRBD1 (6 bases). CDR1 and CDR2 from the germline V gene are MNHNY and SVGAGI (reference sequence). The CDR3 is 13 residues long. With 8 bases removed from V and 4 bases from J, the gap between germline ends came to 12 bases. The CDR3 bases are TGTGCCAGCCGGACAGCACTTAATCAGCCCCAGCATTTT. Translating gives CASRTALNQPQHF.

Ten or more counts support this clonotype. The chain couples TRBV12-3 or TRBV12-4 to TRBJ1-6; 7 nucleotides align to TRBD1. This CDR3 has 15 residues. V lost 6 bases, J lost 3 bases, and 5 bases stayed unmatched. CDR3 sequence reads: CASRGGTLYNSPLHF. CDR3 in DNA: TGTGCCAGCAGAGGGGGCACCCTCTATAATTCACCCCTCCACTTT.

The table lists this clonotype with many counts. The junction shows a germline mismatch at one end, possibly a read error. J is TRBJ1-3 and V is TRBV7-2; D call uncertain. The CDR3 spans 15 residues. Germline V gene data show CDR1 as SGHTA and CDR2 as FQGNSA. CDR3 loop: CASSLRSQAGSTIYF. The CDR3 bases are TGTGCCAGCAGCTTACGTAGCCAGGCGGGAAGCACCATATATTTT. The full variable domain, its missing parts supplied by reference TRBV7-2 and TRBJ1-3, is GAGVSQSPSNKVTEKGKDVELRCDPISGHTALYWYRQSLGQGLEFLIYFQGNSAPDKSGLPSDRFSAERTGGSVSTLTIQRTQQEDSAVYLCASSLRSQAGSTIYFGEGSWLTVV.

This clonotype was observed at least ten times. The chain joins TRBV7-6 to TRBJ1-1; D is ambiguous. Germline loops: CDR1 SGHVS, CDR2 FNYEAQ. The CDR3 is made up of 12 amino acids. V dropped 5 bases and J dropped 10 bases, with 14 bases sitting between them. The CDR3 DNA sequence: TGTGCCAGCAGCAGAGAGCCTTCTCCAGCTTTCTTT. Encoded protein: CASSREPSPAFF.

J is TRBJ2-5 and V is TRBV24-1; tentatively, D is TRBD1 (6 bases). Trimming cost V 7 bases and J 1 base, with 12 bases left between them. Per the germline V gene, CDR1 is KGHDR and CDR2 is SFDVKD. The CDR3 covers 14 residues. CDR3 sequence reads: CATRSGRGQETQYF. The CDR3 region has the DNA TGTGCCACCAGATCCGGCAGGGGCCAAGAGACCCAGTACTTC.

This clonotype was detected many times. This sequence joins TRBV4-2 and TRBJ2-1, with 13 bases identical to TRBD2. The germline gives CDR1 LGHNA, CDR2 YNFKEQ. V shed 1 base and J 7 bases; nucleotides not matched to a gene: 7. The CDR3 runs to 17 residues. CDR3 amino acids: CASSQATLAGGSNEQFF. In DNA form, the CDR3 reads TGTGCCAGCAGCCAAGCGACACTAGCGGGGGGGTCGAATGAGCAGTTCTTC.

This clonotype was detected ten times or more. The chain recombines TRBV7-9 with TRBJ2-7, with D possibly being TRBD2 (5 bases). The CDR3 runs to 15 residues. In germline, CDR1 is SEHNR, CDR2 FQNEAQ (reference sequence). Trimming shortened V by 1 base and J by 1 base, and 11 bases separated the two germline ends. In nucleotides, the CDR3 is TGTGCCAGCAGCTTAGGGGTCGGGGAATCCTACGAGCAGTACTTC. It yields the protein CASSLGVGESYEQYF.

There are a few counts of this clonotype. The genes are TRBV7-2 and TRBJ2-7; D perhaps matches TRBD2 (5 bases). The germline V gene encodes CDR1 SGHTA and CDR2 FQGNSA. This CDR3 spans 15 amino acids. V gave up 1 base and J gave up 3 bases, with 13 bases separating them. The CDR3 DNA is TGTGCCAGCAGCTTAGAGAGGGTTTTCGACTACGAGCAGTACTTC. Protein: CASSLERVFDYEQYF.

This clonotype was seen a single time. This may arise from a read error, as a much more abundant clone is one base away. The V and J genes are TRBV12-3 or TRBV12-4 and TRBJ1-1; D perhaps matches TRBD1 (5 bases). V was cut by 5 bases and J by 5 bases, with 18 bases left in between. This CDR3 has 15 amino acids. The CDR3 here is CASSPEPHRGTEAFF. The DNA for the CDR3 is TGTGCCAGCAGTCCCGAACCTCATCGGGGGACTGAAGCTTTCTTT.